This T cell receptor (beta chain) was captured by sequencing in a study of CD8 T cells in ankylosing spondylitis. Study findings and constraints: A TCR beta motif made of fewer than ten highly homologous variants seemed typical of ankylosing spondylitis blood.

This clonotype showed up many times. Its antigen remains unknown. The authors made TCR beta libraries by quantitative 5'-RACE with molecular barcodes. In TCRdb, the 5' RACE reads were re-called with MiXCR into one record per CDR3 protein. The data contain 800,000 to 900,000 distinct CDR3 sequences, roughly 10% of them singletons. This receptor was identified in a male donor with ankylosing spondylitis. Sequenced sample: blood, either unsorted or a sorted T cell fraction (not recorded which).

The chain's CDR3 is CSARDRTSGSGTQYF. CDR3 sequence (DNA): TGCAGTGCTAGAGATAGGACTAGCGGGAGTGGGACCCAGTACTTC. This rearrangement joins TRBV20-1 to TRBJ2-5; 13 bases are a match to TRBD2. This CDR3 is built from 15 residues. The J segment lost 7 bases and the V segment lost 0 bases, leaving 5 bases of the junction unmatched. Germline CDR1 DFQATT, CDR2 SNEGSKA (reference sequence).